This T cell receptor (beta chain) was obtained from a study of control samples from healthy donors and cancer patients. This CDR3 is 15 amino acids long. V was pared by 3 bases and J by 3 bases, with 14 bases between. Germline values: CDR1 SNHLY, CDR2 FYNNEI. Sequenced by immunoSEQ multiplex PCR; TCRdb stores in-frame clones only, minus some. The sample lists 120,000 or so clones; around 86% were seen once. The sequence derives from a man aged 35 to 55 in good health. The chain links TRBV2 to TRBJ1-1, with a weak D call TRBD1 (5 bases). Sequenced sample: blood. In nucleotides, the CDR3 is TGTGCCAGCAGTGACCGGCGGGGACGGGACACTGAAGCTTTCTTT. It codes for CASSDRRGRDTEAFF.